Listed below are T cell receptor beta chains from one sample, sequenced in a study of spatial heterogeneity in lung cancer. TCRdb used MiXCR to reprocess the 5' RACE reads, holding one entry per CDR3 protein. The profile covers over 3,000 distinct CDR3 sequences, with 8.3% appearing a single time and around 14% taken by the ten largest. Sequenced material: lung tumor tissue, taken at surgery. Receptors were obtained from a male donor with early-stage non-small cell lung cancer. CDR3s include the opening cysteine and the closing phenylalanine or tryptophan. D genes are given only for firm matches.

cdr3_aa d_call j_call v_call
CASSPTGTQYF NA TRBJ2-5 TRBV7-2
CATSGGAADTQYF TRBD2 TRBJ2-3 TRBV24-1
CASSSGLAGGTDTQYF TRBD2 TRBJ2-3 TRBV2
CASSLAGQANTEAFF NA TRBJ1-1 TRBV7-2
CSVETGNTIYF NA TRBJ1-3 TRBV29-1
CSASEGQGSKTQYF TRBD1 TRBJ2-5 TRBV20-1
CASSLVSGSSTDTQYF NA TRBJ2-3 TRBV5-6
CATSRGVNEKLF NA TRBJ1-4 TRBV15
CASSLGPQQETQYF NA TRBJ2-5 TRBV7-2
CASRSSGGDEQFF TRBD2 TRBJ2-1 TRBV6-6
CASSQDTRDYGYTF NA TRBJ1-2 TRBV3-1
CASSGNLYGYTF NA TRBJ1-2 TRBV2
CASSVAGNYEQYF NA TRBJ2-7 TRBV9
CASRTQGRGEAFF NA TRBJ1-1 TRBV6-6
CASSQGNQQYF NA TRBJ2-7 TRBV4-1
CASMSVSALDYGYTF NA TRBJ1-2 TRBV19
CASSLSPPAIGELFF NA TRBJ2-2 TRBV6-6
CASSYHGVGSPEAFF NA TRBJ1-1 TRBV6-5
CSAIGGTKNIQYF TRBD1 TRBJ2-4 TRBV20-1
CSARTWTSYGYTF NA TRBJ1-2 TRBV20-1
CASSPWTSGGQETQYF TRBD2 TRBJ2-5 TRBV7-8
CASIRAVANTGELFF NA TRBJ2-2 TRBV6-2/TRBV6-3
CASSPSGKNGNEQFF TRBD2 TRBJ2-1 TRBV27
CAWSASPTGPSLEAFF TRBD1 TRBJ1-1 TRBV30